This T cell receptor beta chain was observed in a study of T-cell memory formation after mild COVID-19. Study-level information: TCR clusters were largely donor specific.

CDR1 is SGHRS and CDR2 is YFSETQ in the germline V gene. V was cut by 6 bases and J by 0 bases, with 13 bases left in between. The CDR3 covers 14 residues. A single record per CDR3 protein comes from TCRdb applying MiXCR to the 5' RACE reads. Here the sample spans 300,000 to 400,000 distinct CDR3 sequences, approximately 29% being singletons. The clonotype was recovered from an adult woman who had mild COVID-19 (a few samples of this study predate the infection). Cell type and time point are not known. V usage is TRBV5-1 and J usage is TRBJ2-7; D unclear. The specimen was PBMCs or a T cell subset sorted from them (not recorded which). CDR3 sequence: CASTHKGPSYEQYF. The CDR3 DNA is TGCGCCAGCACCCATAAGGGTCCCTCCTACGAGCAGTACTTC.